This T cell receptor beta chain derives from a study of blood T cell repertoires in COVID-19. This clone was counted once. This CDR3 comprises 14 residues. Germline V gene sequence: CDR1 SEHNR, CDR2 FQNEAQ (reference sequence). Between the trimmed V and J ends, which lost 5 bases and 0 bases, there was a span of 10 bases. Sequenced by immunoSEQ multiplex PCR; TCRdb stores in-frame clones only, minus some. The sample records around 41,000 clones, more than 70% being singletons. The TCR sequence derives from a woman at least 80 years old with active or convalescent COVID-19. This chain uses TRBV7-9 with TRBJ1-1, with D uncertain. Sequencing was carried out using peripheral blood. For the CDR3, the DNA is TGTGCCAGCAGCCAGGTGGGAGTGAACACTGAAGCTTTCTTT. This sequence encodes CASSQVGVNTEAFF. Using reference TRBV7-9 and TRBJ1-1 for the parts outside the CDR3, the full variable domain is DTGVSQNPRHKITKRGQNVTFRCDPISEHNRLYWYRQTLGQGPEFLTYFQNEAQLEKSRLLSDRFSAERPKGSFSTLEIQRTEQGDSAMYLCASSQVGVNTEAFFGQGTRLTVV.